This TCR beta chain was identified during a study of blood T cell repertoires in COVID-19 (dated by TCRdb to the early 2020s). For context, the study as a whole: The collaborator samples originated in the United States, Italy and Spain and spanned the acute and convalescent phases of COVID-19. The prospective study material was composed of cDNA or gDNA derived from T cells, B-cell-depleted T cells, or PBMCs. The dataset comprised deeply sampled blood TCRbeta repertoires from subjects exposed to, actively infected with, or recovered from COVID-19. The repertoires were made available in a free public database intended to serve as a resource for research on the immune response to SARS-CoV-2. Samples were obtained from the ongoing ImmuneRACE study (first 160 participants) and from 950 to 1,500 subjects provided by 6 global collaborators. A de-identified subject ID, COVID-19 status, age in years and sex were almost always included in the sample metadata. Where available, HLA class I and class II types were taken from metadata supplied by the sample provider and were not determined by assay-based typing.

The sample holds many counts of this clone. Its cognate antigen has yet to be identified. No base-level quality is on record; no much larger clone is a single base apart. Whole blood was collected in K2EDTA tubes by collaborating institutions according to the institutions' own protocols. For TCRbeta analysis, collaborator samples were shipped as frozen whole blood, as isolated PBMCs, or as DNA extracted from either sample type. On the study overall, not on this receptor specifically: How much clinical and demographic metadata was included differed by source and by participant, and the metadata was provided uncurated.

TCRbeta CDR3 regions were amplified from genomic DNA using the immunoSEQ Assay, a bias-controlled multiplex PCR. The authors processed their data as follows. Within the assay, amplification of reference gene primers was used to estimate how many nucleated cells each sample contained. Sequence reads were collapsed and filtered to measure the absolute abundance of every unique TCRbeta CDR3 rearrangement. For each sample, productive Simpson clonality was calculated as the square root of Simpson's diversity index over productive rearrangements. TCRdb provides this immuneACCESS table in a form limited to in-frame rearrangements. Some clones are lacking; in checked studies, under half of them reflect an unresolved V gene, and why the rest are absent is not known. From that table come the V and J calls and clone size; the DNA was used to work out D and trimming. This sample gives 150,000 to 190,000 clones in total; 84% of them show up just once. The ten most abundant clones make up just over 9.5% of the sample.

Including cysteine and phenylalanine, the CDR3 has 16 amino acids. The DNA shown is the 48-base CDR3, in frame from base 1. The germline V gene sets CDR1 to KGHDR and CDR2 to SFDVKD. V has 2 bases trimmed and J has 6 bases trimmed; junction bases matching no gene number 3. The TCR was taken from a woman between 50 and 59 years old with acute or convalescent COVID-19. Sequenced: peripheral blood. The rearrangement joined TRBV24-1 to TRBJ2-1, with 13 bases in between that match TRBD2. The bases are TGTGCCACCAGTGATTCGGGGACTAGCGGGGTCAATGAGCAGTTCTTC. Its product reads: CATSDSGTSGVNEQFF.